These T cell receptor beta chains were read from a single sample in a study of regulatory T cells in long-lasting Graves disease. TCRdb reprocessed the multiplex PCR reads via MiXCR and lists one record per CDR3 protein. Among roughly 500,000 distinct CDR3 sequences listed, around 20% were seen once. The material sequenced was peripheral blood mononuclear cells (PBMCs), taken when the disease was refractory, from a patient treated with antithyroid drugs. Receptors were obtained from a female donor with Graves disease. The conserved cysteine and the conserved F or W are not part of the CDR3 here. D genes are given only for firm matches.

D,V,J,CDR3
TRBD2,TRBV11-3,TRBJ2-7,ASSQGGSSRYEQY
TRBD1,TRBV12-3/TRBV12-4,TRBJ1-2,ASRDREDYGYT
NA,TRBV11-2,TRBJ2-7,ASSLDNSPSYEQY
NA,TRBV30,TRBJ1-2,AWMNLYGYT
NA,TRBV28,TRBJ2-7,ASSPPPDGHSYEQY
TRBD1,TRBV10-3,TRBJ2-7,AISVVDRGLYEQY
NA,TRBV7-3,TRBJ2-5,ASSPSVEETQY
NA,TRBV27,TRBJ1-5,ASSLTGGRNQPQH
NA,TRBV19,TRBJ1-1,ASTLRGLKAEAF
NA,TRBV7-2,TRBJ2-2,ASSLWTSNTGELF
NA,TRBV7-6,TRBJ1-1,ASSLGFNTEAF
TRBD2,TRBV6-1,TRBJ2-7,ASTRTWEGLSYEQY
TRBD1,TRBV29-1,TRBJ1-1,SVRTGFDTEAF
TRBD1,TRBV19,TRBJ2-5,ASSIGGQGIQQY
TRBD2,TRBV28,TRBJ2-5,ASSLDFRGGETQY